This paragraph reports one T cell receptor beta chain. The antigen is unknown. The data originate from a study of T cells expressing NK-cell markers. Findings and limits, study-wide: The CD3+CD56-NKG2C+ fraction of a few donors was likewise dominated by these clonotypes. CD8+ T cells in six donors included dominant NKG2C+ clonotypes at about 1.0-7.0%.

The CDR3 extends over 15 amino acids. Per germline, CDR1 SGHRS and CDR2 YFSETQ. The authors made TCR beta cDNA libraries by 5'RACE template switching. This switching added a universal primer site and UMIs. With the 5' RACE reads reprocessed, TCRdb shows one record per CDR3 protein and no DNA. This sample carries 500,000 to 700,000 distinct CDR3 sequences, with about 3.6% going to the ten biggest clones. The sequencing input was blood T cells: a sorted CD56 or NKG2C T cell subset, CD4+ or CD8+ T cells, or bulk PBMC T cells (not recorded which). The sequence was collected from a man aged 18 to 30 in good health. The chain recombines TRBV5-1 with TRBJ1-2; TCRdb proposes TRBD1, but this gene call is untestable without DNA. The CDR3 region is CASSMDRGNREGYTF.